Ten or more counts support the clone carrying this T cell receptor beta chain. As yet, its antigen is unknown. Flow cytometry had shown expanded CD8+CD57+ cells in the patients chosen for sequencing. The entry originates in a study of CD8+CD57+ T cells in acquired aplastic anemia. Overall study: The sorted CD4+ and CD8+ cells yielded an average around 3.4 ug of DNA.

In germline, CDR1 is DFQATT, CDR2 SNEGSKA (reference sequence). The V end lost 4 bases, the J end lost 5 bases, and 15 bases lay between the germline ends. CDR3 length: 13 residues. General study points: Researchers report that some 31 CD8+ CDR3 sequences appeared in both patients and controls.

Genomic DNA, the template, was used for profiling of the TCR beta VDJ and CDR3. TCRdb reanalysed the reads using MiXCR and keeps one entry per CDR3 protein. The sample lists about 470,000 distinct CDR3 sequences; roughly 34% were seen once. Sequenced material: sorted CD4+, CD8+, or CD8+CD57+ T cells (not recorded which) from PBMCs. This clonotype originated in a human donor with aplastic anemia. The J gene is TRBJ2-7, the V gene TRBV20-1, with unresolved D. CDR3 region: CSAIQAGIDEQYF. CDR3 nucleotide sequence: TGCAGTGCTATCCAGGCTGGGATCGACGAGCAGTACTTC.